This T cell receptor (beta chain) was recorded in a study of blood T cell repertoires in COVID-19. About the research overall: Whether acute or convalescent, the COVID-19 samples came from the United States, Italy and Spain. T cells, B-cell-depleted T cells, or PBMCs provided the cDNA or gDNA that served as material.

Original analysis: Amplification of reference gene primers was used by the study to estimate nucleated cell counts. Generated by immunoSEQ multiplex PCR, the TCRdb table keeps only in-frame clones and is missing some. That table is the source of V, J and clone size, and D and trimming were worked out from the DNA. The sample gives roughly 50,000 clones, roughly nine tenths of which show up once; around a fifth is in the top ten. The CDR3 totals 15 residues. V shed 2 bases and J 3 bases; nucleotides not matched to a gene: 6. CDR1 and CDR2 (germline): MDHEN, SYDVKM. The J gene is TRBJ2-7, the V gene TRBV28, with 8 positions matching TRBD2. Sequenced: peripheral blood. The receptor's source is a human donor in a cohort sampled during active COVID-19. CDR3 coding DNA: TGTGCCAGCAGTTTAGAGCGGGAGTCCCGCTACGAGCAGTACTTC. It translates to CASSLERESRYEQYF. The full variable domain, completed using reference TRBV28 and TRBJ2-7, is DVKVTQSSRYLVKRTGEKVFLECVQDMDHENMFWYRQDPGLGLRLIYFSYDVKMKEKGDIPEGYSVSREKKERFSLILESASTNQTSMYLCASSLERESRYEQYFGPGTRLTVT.